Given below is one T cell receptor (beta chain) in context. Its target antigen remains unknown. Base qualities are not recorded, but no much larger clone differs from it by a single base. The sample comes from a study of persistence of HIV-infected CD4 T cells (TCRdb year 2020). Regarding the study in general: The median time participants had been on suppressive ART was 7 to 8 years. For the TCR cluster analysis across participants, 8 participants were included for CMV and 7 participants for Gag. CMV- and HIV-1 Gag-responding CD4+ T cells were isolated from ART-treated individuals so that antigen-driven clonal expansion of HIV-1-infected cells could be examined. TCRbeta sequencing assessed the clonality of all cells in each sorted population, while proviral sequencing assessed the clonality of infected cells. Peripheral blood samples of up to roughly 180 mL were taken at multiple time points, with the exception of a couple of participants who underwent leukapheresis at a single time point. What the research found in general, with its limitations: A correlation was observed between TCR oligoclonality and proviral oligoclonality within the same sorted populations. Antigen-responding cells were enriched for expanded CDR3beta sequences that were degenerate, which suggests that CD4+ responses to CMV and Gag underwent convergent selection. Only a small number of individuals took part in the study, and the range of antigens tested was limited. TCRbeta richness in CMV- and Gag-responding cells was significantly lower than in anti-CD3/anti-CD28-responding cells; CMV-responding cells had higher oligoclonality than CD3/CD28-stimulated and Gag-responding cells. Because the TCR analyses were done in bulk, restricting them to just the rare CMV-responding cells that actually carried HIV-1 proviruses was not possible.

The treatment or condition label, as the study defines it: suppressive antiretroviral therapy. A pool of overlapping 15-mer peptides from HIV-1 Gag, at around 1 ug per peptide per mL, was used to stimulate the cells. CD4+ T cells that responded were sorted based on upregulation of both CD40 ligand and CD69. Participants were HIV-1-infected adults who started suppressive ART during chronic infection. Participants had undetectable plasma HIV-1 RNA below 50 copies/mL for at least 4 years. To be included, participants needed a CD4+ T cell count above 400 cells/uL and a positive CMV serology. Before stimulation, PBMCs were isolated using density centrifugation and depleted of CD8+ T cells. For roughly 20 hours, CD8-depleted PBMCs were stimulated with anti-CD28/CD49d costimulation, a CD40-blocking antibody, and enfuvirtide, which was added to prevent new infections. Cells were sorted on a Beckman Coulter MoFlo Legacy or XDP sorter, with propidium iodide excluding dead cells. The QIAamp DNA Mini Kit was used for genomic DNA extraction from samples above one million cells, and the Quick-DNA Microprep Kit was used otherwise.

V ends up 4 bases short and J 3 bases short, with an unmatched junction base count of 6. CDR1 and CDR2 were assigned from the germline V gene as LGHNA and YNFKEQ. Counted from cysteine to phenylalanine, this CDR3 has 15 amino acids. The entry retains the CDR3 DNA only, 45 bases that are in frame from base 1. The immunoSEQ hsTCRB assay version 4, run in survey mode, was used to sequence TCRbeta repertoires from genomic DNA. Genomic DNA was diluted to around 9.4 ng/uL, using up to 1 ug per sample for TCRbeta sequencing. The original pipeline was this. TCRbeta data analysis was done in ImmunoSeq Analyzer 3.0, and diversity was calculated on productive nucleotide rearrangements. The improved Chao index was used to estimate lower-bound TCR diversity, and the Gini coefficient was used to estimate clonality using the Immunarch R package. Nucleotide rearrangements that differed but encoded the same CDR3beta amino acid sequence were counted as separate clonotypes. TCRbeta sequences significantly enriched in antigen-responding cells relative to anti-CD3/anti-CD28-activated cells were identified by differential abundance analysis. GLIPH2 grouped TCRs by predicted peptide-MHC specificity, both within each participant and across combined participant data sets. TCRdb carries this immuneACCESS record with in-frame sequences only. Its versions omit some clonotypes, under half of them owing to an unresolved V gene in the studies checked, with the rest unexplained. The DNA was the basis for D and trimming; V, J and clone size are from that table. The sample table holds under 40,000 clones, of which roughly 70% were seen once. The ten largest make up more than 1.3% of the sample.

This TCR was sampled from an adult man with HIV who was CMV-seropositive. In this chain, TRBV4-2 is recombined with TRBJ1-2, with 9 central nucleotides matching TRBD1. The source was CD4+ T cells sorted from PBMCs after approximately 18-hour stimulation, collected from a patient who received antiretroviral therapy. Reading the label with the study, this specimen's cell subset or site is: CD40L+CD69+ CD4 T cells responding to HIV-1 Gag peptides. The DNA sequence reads TGTGCCAGCAGCCCCCGACAGGGGGATGACTATGGCTACACCTTC. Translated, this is CASSPRQGDDYGYTF.